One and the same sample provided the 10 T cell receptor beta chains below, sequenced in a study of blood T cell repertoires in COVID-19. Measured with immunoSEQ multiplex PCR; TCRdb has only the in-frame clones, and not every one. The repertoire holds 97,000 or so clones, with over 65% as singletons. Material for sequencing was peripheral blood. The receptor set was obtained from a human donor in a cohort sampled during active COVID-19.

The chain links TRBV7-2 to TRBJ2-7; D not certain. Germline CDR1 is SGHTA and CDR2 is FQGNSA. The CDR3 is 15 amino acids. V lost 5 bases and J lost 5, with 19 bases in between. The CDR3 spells CASSPSYFRGHEQYF. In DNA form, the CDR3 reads TGTGCCAGCAGCCCCTCTTATTTCCGAGGCCACGAGCAGTACTTC.

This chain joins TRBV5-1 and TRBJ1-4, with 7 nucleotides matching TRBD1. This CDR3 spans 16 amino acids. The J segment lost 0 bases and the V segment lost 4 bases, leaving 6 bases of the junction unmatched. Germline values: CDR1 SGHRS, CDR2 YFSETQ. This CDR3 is CASSTGDSSTNEKLFF. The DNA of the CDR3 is TGCGCCAGCAGCACTGGGGACAGCTCAACTAATGAAAAACTGTTTTTT.

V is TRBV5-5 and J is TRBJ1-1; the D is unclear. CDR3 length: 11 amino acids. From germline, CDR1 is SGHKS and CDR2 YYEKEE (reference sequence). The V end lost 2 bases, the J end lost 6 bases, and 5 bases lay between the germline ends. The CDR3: CASSFQSEAFF. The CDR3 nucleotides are TGTGCCAGCAGCTTTCAGTCTGAAGCTTTCTTT.

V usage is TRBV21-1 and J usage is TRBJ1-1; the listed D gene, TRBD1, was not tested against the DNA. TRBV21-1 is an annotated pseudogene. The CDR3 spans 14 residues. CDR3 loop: CASSKGAVNTEAFF. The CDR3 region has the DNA TGTGCCAGCAGCAAAGGGGCTGTGAACACTGAAGCTTTCTTT.

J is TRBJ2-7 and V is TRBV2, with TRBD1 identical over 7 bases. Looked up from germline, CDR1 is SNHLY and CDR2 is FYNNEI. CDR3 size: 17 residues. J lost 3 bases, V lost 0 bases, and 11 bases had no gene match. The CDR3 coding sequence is TGTGCCAGCAGTGAAGCGCTTCGGGGCAGGGGGTTCTACGAGCAGTACTTC. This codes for CASSEALRGRGFYEQYF. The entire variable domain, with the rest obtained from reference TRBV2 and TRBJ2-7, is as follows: EPEVTQTPSHQVTQMGQEVILRCVPISNHLYFYWYRQILGQKVEFLVSFYNNEISEKSEIFDDQFSVERPDGSNFTLKIRSTKLEDSAMYFCASSEALRGRGFYEQYFGPGTRLTVT.

The CDR3 nucleotides read TGCGCCAGCAGCTTAGGGGGCCACGATTCCTACGAGCAGTACTTC. Translation: CASSLGGHDSYEQYF. The rearrangement links TRBV5-1 to TRBJ2-7, with 7 bases matching TRBD1. CDR1 and CDR2 from the germline V gene are SGHRS and YFSETQ. V was clipped by 2 bases and J by 1 base; unmatched bases: 6. The CDR3 runs to 15 residues. Full variable domain (remainder filled in from reference TRBV5-1 and TRBJ2-7): KAGVTQTPRYLIKTRGQQVTLSCSPISGHRSVSWYQQTPGQGLQFLFEYFSETQRNKGNFPGRFSGRQFSNSRSEMNVSTLELGDSALYLCASSLGGHDSYEQYFGPGTRLTVT.

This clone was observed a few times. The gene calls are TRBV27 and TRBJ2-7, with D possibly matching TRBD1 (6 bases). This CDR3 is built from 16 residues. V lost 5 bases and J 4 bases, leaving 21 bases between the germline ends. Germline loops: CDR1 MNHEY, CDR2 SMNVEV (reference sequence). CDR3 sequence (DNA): TGTGCCAGCAGTCCCGACAGGTCCCCTTATACTTACGAGCAGTACTTC. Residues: CASSPDRSPYTYEQYF.

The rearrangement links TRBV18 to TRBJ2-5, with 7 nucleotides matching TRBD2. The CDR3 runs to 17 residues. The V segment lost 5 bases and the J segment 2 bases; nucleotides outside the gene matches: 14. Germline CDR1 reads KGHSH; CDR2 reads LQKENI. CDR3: CASSGYGGSPRQETQYF. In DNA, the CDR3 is TGTGCCAGCTCAGGGTACGGGGGGTCACCCCGACAAGAGACCCAGTACTTC.

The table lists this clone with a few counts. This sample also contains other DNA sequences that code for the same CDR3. For the CDR3, the DNA is TGTGCCAGCAGCGCCCTCTCTGGAAACACCATATATTTT. Translation gives CASSALSGNTIYF. This rearrangement joins TRBV9 to TRBJ1-3; no reliable D call. V gave up 3 bases and J gave up 0 bases, with 4 bases separating them. This CDR3 region has 13 residues. Germline values: CDR1 SGDLS, CDR2 YYNGEE.

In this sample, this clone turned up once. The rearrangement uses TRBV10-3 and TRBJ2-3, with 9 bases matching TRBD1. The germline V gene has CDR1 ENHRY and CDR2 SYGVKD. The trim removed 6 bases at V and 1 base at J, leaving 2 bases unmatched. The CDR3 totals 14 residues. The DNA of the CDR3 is TGTGCCATCAGAAGGACAGGGGGCACAGATACGCAGTATTTT. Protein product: CAIRRTGGTDTQYF.